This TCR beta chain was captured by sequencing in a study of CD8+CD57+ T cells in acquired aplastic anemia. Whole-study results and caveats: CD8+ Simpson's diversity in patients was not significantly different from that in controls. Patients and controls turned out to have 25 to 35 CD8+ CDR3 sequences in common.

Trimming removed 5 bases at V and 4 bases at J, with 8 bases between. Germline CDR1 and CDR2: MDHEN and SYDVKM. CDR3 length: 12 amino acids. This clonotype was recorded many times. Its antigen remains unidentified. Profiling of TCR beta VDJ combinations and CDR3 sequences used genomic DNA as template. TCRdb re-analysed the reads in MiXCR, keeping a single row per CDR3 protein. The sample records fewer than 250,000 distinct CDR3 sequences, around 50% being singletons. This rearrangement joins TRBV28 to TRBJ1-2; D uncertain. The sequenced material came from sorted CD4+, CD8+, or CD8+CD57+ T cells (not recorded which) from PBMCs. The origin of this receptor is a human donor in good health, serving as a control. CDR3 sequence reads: CASSPDIYGYTF. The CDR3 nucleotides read TGTGCCAGCAGTCCCGACATCTATGGCTACACCTTC.